The sample holds a few counts of the clone carrying this TCR beta chain. Relative to the germline gene, one junction end is altered; a read error may explain this. TCRdb independently ran MiXCR on the 5' RACE reads; one entry per CDR3 protein. This sample has roughly 500,000 distinct CDR3 sequences, with 22% found just once. The data were obtained in a study of identical twins. The CDR3 is 13 residues long. The sample was also reused in another study, on T cells expressing NK-cell markers.

J is TRBJ2-6 and V is TRBV12-3 or TRBV12-4; a weak D match, TRBD1 (6 bases). Sequences were obtained from CD4+ T cells sorted from blood. This sequence was found in a woman aged 18 to 35 in good health. In DNA form, the CDR3 reads TGCCCCTTTGAGGGGGCTGGGGCCAACGTCCTGACTTTC. It specifies CPFEGAGANVLTF.